Shown below are 21 T cell receptor beta chains from a single sample sequenced in a study of cytomegalovirus exposure and HLA in healthy donors. Sequencing used immunoSEQ multiplex PCR; TCRdb keeps in-frame clones, though not all of them. This table holds about 74,000 clones, 90% to 95% found once. The sequencing input was PBMCs. The receptors were sampled from a woman in her late teens or twenties in good health and CMV-seropositive.

This sequence joins TRBV7-6 and TRBJ1-1; D may be TRBD1 (5 bases). The CDR3 runs to 14 residues. Between the trimmed V and J ends, which lost 5 bases and 0 bases, there was a span of 10 bases. Germline loops: CDR1 SGHVS, CDR2 FNYEAQ. The CDR3 DNA sequence: TGTGCCAGCAGCGTATCAGGGTTGAACACTGAAGCTTTCTTT. It translates to CASSVSGLNTEAFF.

The V and J genes are TRBV7-9 and TRBJ2-5, with TRBD1 as a possible D gene (6 bases). Germline V gene lookup returns CDR1 SEHNR and CDR2 FQNEAQ (reference sequence). V gave up 5 bases and J gave up 4 bases, with 17 bases separating them. The CDR3 length is 15 residues. The CDR3, as DNA: TGTGCCAGCAGCCCGACAGGTGCGGTGGGAGAGACCCAGTACTTC. This codes for CASSPTGAVGETQYF.

The V gene is TRBV11-2, the J gene TRBJ2-7; 7 nucleotides line up with TRBD1. CDR1 is SGHAT and CDR2 is FQNNGV in the germline V gene. The CDR3 runs 15 residues. The V and J ends lost 6 bases and 3 bases, in that order; junction bases with no gene match: 11. CDR3 loop: CASSSGRGPRYEQYF. In DNA, the CDR3 is TGTGCCAGCAGTTCCGGTAGGGGGCCCCGCTACGAGCAGTACTTC.

The chain is built from TRBV7-6 and TRBJ1-1; TRBD1 is a possible D gene (5 bases). Trimming took 5 bases from V and 1 from J, leaving 11 bases between them. This CDR3 spans 14 amino acids. CDR1 and CDR2 (germline): SGHVS, FNYEAQ. Here the CDR3 DNA reads TGTGCCAGCAGCCTCCGCGGACAGAACACTGAAGCTTTCTTT. This sequence encodes CASSLRGQNTEAFF.

V usage is TRBV6-5 and J usage is TRBJ2-7; no definite D call. Trimming removed 5 bases at V and 6 bases at J, with 11 bases between. CDR3 length: 12 amino acids. The germline gives CDR1 MNHEY, CDR2 SVGAGI. The CDR3 region is CASSPYSSEQYF. As DNA, the CDR3 is TGTGCCAGCAGTCCCTATTCATCCGAGCAGTACTTC.

V is TRBV5-5 and J is TRBJ2-5; D may be TRBD1 (5 bases). This CDR3 is built from 14 residues. In germline, CDR1 is SGHKS, CDR2 YYEKEE (reference sequence). Deletions cut 4 bases from V and 2 bases from J, with 12 bases between. The CDR3 sequence is CASSTPGSQETQYF. The CDR3 DNA follows: TGTGCCAGCAGCACCCCAGGGTCGCAAGAGACCCAGTACTTC. Full variable domain (remainder filled in from reference TRBV5-5 and TRBJ2-5): DAGVTQSPTHLIKTRGQQVTLRCSPISGHKSVSWYQQVLGQGPQFIFQYYEKEERGRGNFPDRFSARQFPNYSSELNVNALLLGDSALYLCASSTPGSQETQYFGPGTRLLVL.

This chain uses TRBV6-9 with TRBJ2-7; TRBD1 matches at 8 bases. In germline, CDR1 is MNHGY, CDR2 SVAAGI. J lost 4 bases, V lost 1 base, and 6 bases had no gene match. This CDR3 spans 15 amino acids. The CDR3 DNA is TGTGCCAGCAGTTATTTGAGGACAGGGCATTACGAGCAGTACTTC. It is translated as CASSYLRTGHYEQYF.

The CDR3 sequence: CAWDRDGYTF. The CDR3 DNA follows: TGTGCCTGGGACCGGGATGGCTACACCTTC. The chain joins TRBV30 to TRBJ1-2, with D hard to call. Germline V gives CDR1 GTSNPN, CDR2 SVGIG (reference sequence). The V end was cut by 5 bases, the J end by 6 bases, with 7 bases between. The CDR3 runs to 10 residues.

As DNA, the CDR3 is TGTGCCATCAGTGATAGGACTAGCTACAATGAGCAGTTCTTC. This sequence encodes CAISDRTSYNEQFF. The chain couples TRBV10-3 to TRBJ2-1; 7 bases are a match to TRBD2. This CDR3 has 14 amino acids. Germline V gene sequence: CDR1 ENHRY, CDR2 SYGVKD. V was clipped by 3 bases and J by 3 bases; unmatched bases: 2.

The genes are TRBV9 and TRBJ2-2; D is possibly TRBD2 (5 bases). The CDR3 runs 16 residues. Germline CDR1 is SGDLS and CDR2 is YYNGEE. Trimming stripped 0 bases from V and 0 bases from J, with 9 bases between. CDR3 sequence (DNA): TGTGCCAGCAGCGTAGGCGGGCGGTCGAACACCGGGGAGCTGTTTTTT. Amino acids: CASSVGGRSNTGELFF.

The chain recombines TRBV14 with TRBJ2-7, with D unresolved. V lost 0 bases to trimming and J lost 5 bases, with 2 bases between them. The CDR3 is 11 amino acids. CDR1 and CDR2 (germline): SGHDN, FVKESK. CDR3 sequence (DNA): TGTGCCAGCAGCCAAGATAACGAGCAGTACTTC. Its protein is CASSQDNEQYF. Full variable domain (remainder filled in from reference TRBV14 and TRBJ2-7): EAGVTQFPSHSVIEKGQTVTLRCDPISGHDNLYWYRRVMGKEIKFLLHFVKESKQDESGMPNNRFLAERTGGTYSTLKVQPAELEDSGVYFCASSQDNEQYFGPGTRLTVT.

The CDR3 DNA reads TGTGCCAGTAGTATTTTGGCAGGGAAGTCCTATGGCTACACCTTC. Protein: CASSILAGKSYGYTF. The chain recombines TRBV19 with TRBJ1-2, with D maybe TRBD1 (5 bases). CDR1 and CDR2 from the germline V gene are LNHDA and SQIVND (reference sequence). The CDR3 length is 15 residues. The V end lost 3 bases, the J end lost 4 bases, and 15 bases lay between the germline ends.

The genes are TRBV23-1 and TRBJ1-2, with 7 bases identical to TRBD1. TRBV23-1 is marked as an open reading frame, function uncertain. Unmatched junction bases numbered 8, after V lost 0 bases and J lost 4 bases. This CDR3 has 16 amino acids. For the CDR3, the DNA is TGCGCCAGCAGTCAATCAAGAAGGGACAGAAGCTATGGCTACACCTTC. Residues: CASSQSRRDRSYGYTF.

The chain links TRBV4-1 to TRBJ2-2, with 8 nucleotides matching TRBD2. The CDR3 contains 18 residues. V shed 0 bases and J 4 bases; nucleotides not matched to a gene: 10. Germline CDR1 is MGHRA and CDR2 is YSYEKL. The CDR3 region has the DNA TGCGCCAGCAGCCAAGATGGGACTAGTATCACGCGCACCGGGGAGCTGTTTTTT. The encoded protein is CASSQDGTSITRTGELFF.

This chain joins TRBV7-2 and TRBJ2-1; 8 bases align to TRBD2. The ends lost 3 bases at V and 4 bases at J; junction bases unmatched: 8. CDR3 length: 16 residues. Looked up from germline, CDR1 is SGHTA and CDR2 is FQGNSA. The CDR3 region is CASSFRAGVGYNEQFF. The DNA for the CDR3 is TGTGCCAGCAGCTTTAGAGCGGGGGTTGGGTACAATGAGCAGTTCTTC.

The chain couples TRBV4-2 to TRBJ2-1; possible D gene TRBD2, 7 bases. V was trimmed by 4 bases and J by 9 bases, leaving 13 bases between them. CDR1 is LGHNA and CDR2 is YNFKEQ in the germline V gene. The CDR3 consists of 13 residues. The CDR3 DNA sequence: TGTGCCAGCAGCCCTGGGGGGGCGGTTGAGCAGTTCTTC. Amino acid sequence: CASSPGGAVEQFF.

CDR3 loop: CASSKGDRDYGYTF. The CDR3 DNA reads as TGTGCCAGCAGCAAAGGAGACAGAGACTATGGCTACACCTTC. The chain combines TRBV21-1 with TRBJ1-2; the table names TRBD1, a call not compared with the DNA. TRBV21-1 is reported as a pseudogene. The CDR3 consists of 14 residues.

V is TRBV5-6 and J is TRBJ1-5; 8 bases match TRBD1. Germline V gene data show CDR1 as SGHDT and CDR2 as YYEEEE. This CDR3 spans 16 amino acids. Unmatched junction bases numbered 9, after V lost 0 bases and J lost 7 bases. The CDR3 loop reads CASSLGRQGIPQPQHF. In DNA, the CDR3 is TGTGCCAGCAGCTTGGGGCGACAGGGGATCCCGCAGCCCCAGCATTTT.

The chain is built from TRBV5-1 and TRBJ2-7, with D hard to call. The CDR3 is 12 residues long. V was trimmed by 0 bases and J by 3 bases, leaving 4 bases between them. Germline assignment: CDR1 SGHRS and CDR2 YFSETQ. CDR3 DNA: TGCGCCAGCAGCTTGGTCGGCTACGAGCAGTACTTC. Amino acids: CASSLVGYEQYF.

The chain joins TRBV7-9 to TRBJ2-5; D not resolved. This CDR3 has 14 amino acids. V lost 5 bases and J lost 0, with 10 bases in between. Per the germline V gene, CDR1 is SEHNR and CDR2 is FQNEAQ (reference sequence). The DNA of the CDR3 is TGTGCCAGCAGCGTGCCCAGTCACCAAGAGACCCAGTACTTC. As protein: CASSVPSHQETQYF. The full variable domain, rest sourced from reference TRBV7-9 and TRBJ2-5, is DTGVSQNPRHKITKRGQNVTFRCDPISEHNRLYWYRQTLGQGPEFLTYFQNEAQLEKSRLLSDRFSAERPKGSFSTLEIQRTEQGDSAMYLCASSVPSHQETQYFGPGTRLLVL.

This clone was counted a single time. The chain recombines TRBV6-5 with TRBJ1-4, with a possible D match to TRBD1 (6 bases). CDR1 MNHEY and CDR2 SVGAGI come from the germline V gene. There are 14 residues in the CDR3. Trimming shortened V by 9 bases and J by 4 bases, and 15 bases separated the two germline ends. This CDR3 is CASKLGHSNEKLFF. For the CDR3, the DNA is TGTGCCAGTAAACTGGGACACAGTAATGAAAAACTGTTTTTT.